The 5 T cell receptor beta chains below were found in one sample sequenced in a study of regulatory T cells in long-lasting Graves disease. As for time point: newly diagnosed GD, antithyroid drugs for less than 3 months. Scientists built the TCR library using RNA that was extracted from PBMCs. Both iRepertoire HTBI primers and Arm-PCR of CDR3 regions were used to build the TCR beta libraries. TCRdb called the multiplex PCR reads again in MiXCR, with one record for every CDR3 protein. The sample has fewer than 350,000 distinct CDR3 sequences; over 15% are singletons. The source material was peripheral blood mononuclear cells (PBMCs), sampled at new diagnosis, from a patient treated with antithyroid drugs. These receptors were collected from a female donor with Graves disease.

This clonotype was observed many times. CDR3 region: CSARAGGEVQETQYF. The CDR3, as DNA: TGCAGTGCTAGGGCAGGGGGCGAGGTCCAAGAGACCCAGTACTTC. This chain uses TRBV20-1 with TRBJ2-5, with 8 bases lining up with TRBD1. This CDR3 is built from 15 residues. Germline V lookup: CDR1 DFQATT, CDR2 SNEGSKA (reference sequence). The V segment lost 3 bases and the J segment 1 base; nucleotides outside the gene matches: 7.

This clonotype was seen many times. The rearrangement joins TRBV2 to TRBJ2-5; D perhaps matches TRBD1 (6 bases). The CDR3 totals 12 residues. The germline V gene encodes CDR1 SNHLY and CDR2 FYNNEI. V lost 6 bases and J 7 bases, leaving 12 bases between the germline ends. The CDR3 reads CASRDSSGTQYF. CDR3 nucleotide sequence: TGTGCCAGCAGGGACAGTAGTGGGACCCAGTACTTC.

This clonotype has more than one count but fewer than ten. The chain combines TRBV14 with TRBJ2-7; 14 nucleotides match TRBD2. The CDR3 spans 17 residues. Germline V lookup: CDR1 SGHDN, CDR2 FVKESK. V gave up 4 bases and J gave up 0 bases; unmatched junction bases: 5. CDR3 amino acids: CASSLGTSGSDSYEQYF. The CDR3 nucleotides are TGTGCCAGCAGCCTAGGGACTAGCGGGAGCGACTCCTACGAGCAGTACTTC.

This clonotype was recorded at least ten times. The junction does not match germline at one end; this may be a read error. The V call is TRBV5-5, the J call TRBJ2-7; weak D call: TRBD1 (6 bases). CDR1 SGHKS and CDR2 YYEKEE come from the germline V gene (reference sequence). The CDR3 runs to 16 residues. CDR3 bases: TGTGCCAGCAGGTTGGGGCCCCGGGACAACTCCTACGAGCAGTACTTC. This encodes CASRLGPRDNSYEQYF.

The rearrangement joins TRBV12-3 or TRBV12-4 to TRBJ1-1, with a possible D match to TRBD1 (5 bases). The ends were cut back, 5 bases at V and 4 bases at J, with 14 bases in the middle. The CDR3 has 14 residues. CDR3 protein: CASSRPTGTTEAFF. The CDR3 bases are TGTGCCAGCAGTAGACCAACAGGTACCACTGAAGCTTTCTTT.